A single sample gave rise to the 31 T cell receptor beta chains below, sequenced in a study of blood T cell repertoires in COVID-19. Here immunoSEQ multiplex PCR was the method, and the copy in TCRdb shows in-frame clones only, minus some. The sample shows about 240,000 clones, 86% of them seen only once. Sequenced: PBMCs or T cells enriched from blood (not recorded which). Receptor source: a woman in her thirties or forties with acute COVID-19.

The chain has TRBV3-1 (or the pseudogene TRBV3-2) and TRBJ2-2; tentative D call: TRBD2 (5 bases). From germline, CDR1 is LGHDT and CDR2 YNNKEL (reference sequence). CDR3 length: 15 amino acids. Trimming shortened V by 0 bases and J by 6 bases, and 11 bases separated the two germline ends. The CDR3 DNA follows: TGTGCCAGCAGCCAAGATCTCGGGGAGTCCGGGGAGCTGTTTTTT. It encodes CASSQDLGESGELFF.

The J gene is TRBJ2-7, the V gene TRBV15; 12 bases are a match to TRBD2. The germline CDR1 and CDR2 sequences are LNHNV and YYDKDF (reference sequence). Germline trimming cut 2 bases from V and 5 bases from J; bases unmatched to any gene: 4. The CDR3 is 15 residues long. The CDR3, as DNA: TGTGCCACCAGCAGAACACTAGCGGGAGGCGACGAGCAGTACTTC. Its translation: CATSRTLAGGDEQYF. The full variable domain, its missing parts supplied by reference TRBV15 and TRBJ2-7, is DAMVIQNPRYQVTQFGKPVTLSCSQTLNHNVMYWYQQKSSQAPKLLFHYYDKDFNNEADTPDNFQSRRPNTSFCFLDIRSPGLGDTAMYLCATSRTLAGGDEQYFGPGTRLTVT.

The chain carries TRBV7-2 and TRBJ2-5; D perhaps matches TRBD2 (5 bases). The CDR3 sequence is 13 residues long. With 2 bases removed from V and 5 bases from J, the gap between germline ends came to 9 bases. Germline CDR1 SGHTA, CDR2 FQGNSA. CDR3 protein: CASSLFRRETQYF. The DNA for the CDR3 is TGTGCCAGCAGCTTATTCAGGAGGGAGACCCAGTACTTC.

The sample holds a few counts of this clone. The chain has TRBV27 and TRBJ2-3, with a weak D call TRBD1 (8 bases). This CDR3 is built from 15 residues. The V end was cut by 7 bases, the J end by 4 bases, with 18 bases between. Per germline, CDR1 MNHEY and CDR2 SMNVEV (reference sequence). This chain's CDR3 is CASKITGGGSDTQYF. The CDR3 nucleotides are TGTGCCAGCAAGATTACAGGGGGGGGCTCAGATACGCAGTATTTT.

The chain couples TRBV2 to TRBJ1-2; no reliable D call. Looked up from germline, CDR1 is SNHLY and CDR2 is FYNNEI. V lost 4 bases, J lost 7 bases, and 13 bases lay in between. The CDR3 spans 13 residues. The DNA for the CDR3 is TGTGCCAGCAGTGTGATCTCAAGCCCTGGCTACACCTTC. It yields the protein CASSVISSPGYTF.

The J gene is TRBJ2-3, the V gene TRBV11-2; D remains ambiguous. The germline V gene has CDR1 SGHAT and CDR2 FQNNGV. This CDR3 has 15 amino acids. Trimming pared 1 base from V and 6 bases from J, leaving 14 bases between. The CDR3 DNA sequence: TGTGCCAGCAGCTTAGCACAGAGAGAACGGGATACGCAGTATTTT. Residues: CASSLAQRERDTQYF.

This clone was recorded only once. The rearrangement uses TRBV12-5 and TRBJ2-7; TRBD2 matches 13 bases. V shed 6 bases, J shed 0 bases, and the junction held 5 bases outside the gene matches. The CDR3 covers 16 residues. CDR1 and CDR2 (germline): LGHNT, FRNRAP. CDR3 protein: CASGTGLAGASYEQYF. CDR3 nucleotide sequence: TGTGCTAGTGGAACTGGACTAGCGGGGGCCTCCTACGAGCAGTACTTC.

The chain carries TRBV15 and TRBJ1-6; unclear D gene. CDR3 length: 17 residues. V lost 0 bases, J lost 8 bases, and 17 bases lay in between. Germline V lookup: CDR1 LNHNV, CDR2 YYDKDF (reference sequence). The CDR3 DNA sequence: TGTGCCACCAGCAGAGATGTTTTCCCGGGGAGGGATTCACCCCTCCACTTT. This sequence encodes CATSRDVFPGRDSPLHF.

The J gene is TRBJ2-3, the V gene TRBV7-9, with 7 bases matching TRBD1. The V and J ends lost 4 bases and 5 bases, in that order; junction bases with no gene match: 3. This CDR3 is built from 13 residues. CDR1 and CDR2 (germline): SEHNR, FQNEAQ (reference sequence). This chain's CDR3 is CASSYYRGDTQYF. In DNA, the CDR3 is TGTGCCAGCAGCTACTACAGGGGAGATACGCAGTATTTT.

V and J are TRBV19 and TRBJ1-5, with no clear D. Trimming pared 1 base from V and 10 bases from J, leaving 17 bases between. CDR1 is LNHDA and CDR2 is SQIVND in the germline V gene (reference sequence). The CDR3 covers 15 residues. The CDR3 protein is CASSIGRGKEGPQHF. The CDR3 coding sequence is TGTGCCAGTAGTATAGGTCGCGGGAAGGAGGGACCCCAGCATTTT. The full variable domain, its missing parts supplied by reference TRBV19 and TRBJ1-5, is DGGITQSPKYLFRKEGQNVTLSCEQNLNHDAMYWYRQDPGQGLRLIYYSQIVNDFQKGDIAEGYSVSREKKESFPLTVTSAQKNPTAFYLCASSIGRGKEGPQHFGDGTRLSIL.

CDR3 in amino acids: CASSYLGGTEAFF. For the CDR3, the DNA is TGTGCCAGCAGTTACCTGGGGGGGACTGAAGCTTTCTTT. The rearrangement links TRBV2 to TRBJ1-1, with a weak D call TRBD1 (5 bases). Germline CDR1 and CDR2: SNHLY and FYNNEI. This CDR3 has 13 residues. V dropped 5 bases and J dropped 5 bases, with 12 bases sitting between them.

This clone appeared a few times. CDR3 sequence reads: CASSRTSGGYEQYF. CDR3 in DNA: TGTGCCAGCAGTCGGACTAGCGGGGGGTACGAGCAGTACTTC. This chain uses TRBV27 with TRBJ2-7; 14 bases match TRBD2. The CDR3 has 14 amino acids. V dropped 5 bases and J dropped 4; count of bases not matched to a gene: 1. Germline assignment: CDR1 MNHEY and CDR2 SMNVEV (reference sequence).

The chain has TRBV15 and TRBJ2-7; TRBD2 matches at 10 bases. CDR3 length equals 15 residues. V lost 0 bases and J lost 4; bases outside the gene matches: 3. Germline assignment: CDR1 LNHNV and CDR2 YYDKDF (reference sequence). CDR3 DNA sequence: TGTGCCACCAGCAGAGATCTAGCGGGAGCATACGAGCAGTACTTC. Amino acid sequence: CATSRDLAGAYEQYF.

The chain links TRBV28 to TRBJ2-7; 7 bases are a match to TRBD1. With V trimmed by 6 bases and J by 3 bases, 11 bases remained unmatched. CDR1 is MDHEN, CDR2 SYDVKM, per germline. The CDR3 has 15 amino acids. In DNA form, the CDR3 reads TGTGCCAGCAGGGGCACCGGGACAGAGAGCTACGAGCAGTACTTC. Translated: CASRGTGTESYEQYF.

This chain links TRBV5-1 with TRBJ2-2; 9 bases fit TRBD1. The CDR3 totals 16 residues. The V segment lost 4 bases and the J segment 2 bases; nucleotides outside the gene matches: 6. The germline V gene has CDR1 SGHRS and CDR2 YFSETQ. Written as DNA, the CDR3 is TGCGCCAGCAGCCCCACGACAGGGGGAAACACCGGGGAGCTGTTTTTT. This translates into CASSPTTGGNTGELFF.

CDR3 in amino acids: CASSSTLAGGPSSYNEQFF. The CDR3 DNA reads as TGTGCCAGCAGCTCAACGCTAGCGGGAGGGCCAAGCTCCTACAATGAGCAGTTCTTC. V usage is TRBV7-2 and J usage is TRBJ2-1; 12 nucleotides line up with TRBD2. CDR1 and CDR2 (germline): SGHTA, FQGNSA. The length of the CDR3 is 19 residues. Trimming removed 4 bases from V and 0 bases from J; junction bases left unmatched: 10.

The chain carries TRBV27 and TRBJ2-7; TRBD2 agrees at 9 bases. The CDR3 extends over 14 amino acids. The V gene's germline CDR1 is MNHEY and CDR2 SMNVEV (reference sequence). With 3 bases clipped from V and 3 bases from J, the junction kept 3 bases outside the gene matches. CDR3 nucleotides: TGTGCCAGCAGTTTTCAGCGGGAGGTCTACGAGCAGTACTTC. Its translation: CASSFQREVYEQYF.

The sample holds one count of this clone. The J gene is TRBJ2-7, the V gene TRBV19, with unresolved D. V lost 6 bases to trimming and J lost 0 bases, with 12 bases between them. Germline values: CDR1 LNHDA, CDR2 SQIVND (reference sequence). The CDR3 is made up of 14 amino acids. CDR3 protein: CASRLQESSYEQYF. The DNA for the CDR3 is TGTGCCAGTAGGCTCCAAGAGAGCTCCTACGAGCAGTACTTC.

V usage is TRBV19 and J usage is TRBJ2-7; D gene uncertain. The CDR3 runs to 14 residues. V was shortened by 2 bases and J by 5 bases, with 13 bases between the two germline ends. Germline-derived CDR1 and CDR2 are LNHDA and SQIVND (reference sequence). CDR3 sequence reads: CASSILGSPNEQYF. The DNA of the CDR3 is TGTGCCAGTAGTATACTAGGATCACCTAACGAGCAGTACTTC.

The chain links TRBV27 to TRBJ2-7; TRBD2 might be the D (6 bases). The CDR3 is 15 residues long. The V end was cut by 7 bases, the J end by 4 bases, with 20 bases between. Germline V gives CDR1 MNHEY, CDR2 SMNVEV (reference sequence). The CDR3 loop is CASTQGAAGGYEQYF. The CDR3 bases are TGTGCCAGCACCCAAGGGGCGGCAGGAGGGTACGAGCAGTACTTC.

This clone was counted a single time. CDR3: CASSSQDRGLLGYTF. DNA for the CDR3: TGCGCCAGCAGCTCCCAGGACAGGGGGCTGCTTGGCTACACCTTC. The chain has TRBV5-1 and TRBJ1-2, with 11 positions matching TRBD1. This CDR3 contains 15 residues. In germline, CDR1 is SGHRS, CDR2 YFSETQ. J was trimmed by 7 bases and V by 3 bases; bases with no gene match: 8.

V gene TRBV9 combines with J gene TRBJ2-3; D possibly corresponds to TRBD2 (5 bases). The CDR3 contains 15 residues. V gave up 4 bases and J gave up 0 bases, with 12 bases separating them. Germline CDR1 and CDR2: SGDLS and YYNGEE. The CDR3 bases are TGTGCCAGCAGCTCAGGACTGGAAAGCACAGATACGCAGTATTTT. The encoded protein is CASSSGLESTDTQYF.

The J gene is TRBJ2-7, the V gene TRBV27; D is perhaps TRBD1 (5 bases). Germline assignment: CDR1 MNHEY and CDR2 SMNVEV (reference sequence). The CDR3 totals 13 residues. Trimming left V 2 bases short and J 7 bases short, with 12 bases between. The CDR3 region is CASSLKQGREQYF. The CDR3 DNA sequence: TGTGCCAGCAGTTTAAAGCAGGGTAGGGAGCAGTACTTC.

The CDR3 DNA is TGTGCCAGCACCCAGGGGGGGGTGTATTCACCCCTCCACTTT. Amino acids: CASTQGGVYSPLHF. The gene calls are TRBV3-1 (or the pseudogene TRBV3-2) and TRBJ1-6; 7 nucleotides line up with TRBD1. CDR1 is LGHDT, CDR2 YNNKEL, per germline (reference sequence). The J segment lost 8 bases and the V segment lost 7 bases, leaving 8 bases of the junction unmatched. This CDR3 has 14 amino acids.

The chain combines TRBV19 with TRBJ1-1, with D tentatively TRBD1 (5 bases). The germline V and J ends were trimmed by 5 bases and 2 bases, with 18 bases remaining between them. The CDR3 sequence is 16 residues long. Germline assignment: CDR1 LNHDA and CDR2 SQIVND (reference sequence). CDR3 sequence (DNA): TGTGCCAGTAGTGGCGGGGGGGGTTTTTTTAACACTGAAGCTTTCTTT. Its translation: CASSGGGGFFNTEAFF.

V is TRBV3-1 (or the pseudogene TRBV3-2) and J is TRBJ1-1; TRBD1 matches at 12 bases. The ends lost 4 bases at V and 4 bases at J; junction bases unmatched: 7. In germline, CDR1 is LGHDT, CDR2 YNNKEL (reference sequence). The CDR3 has 16 residues. DNA for the CDR3: TGTGCCAGCAGCCTTGGGACAGGGGGCAGGGGCACTGAAGCTTTCTTT. It specifies CASSLGTGGRGTEAFF.

This chain links TRBV6-5 with TRBJ2-5, with a weak D call TRBD2 (6 bases). Germline V gives CDR1 MNHEY, CDR2 SVGAGI. The CDR3 has 11 residues. V dropped 8 bases and J dropped 5 bases, with 9 bases sitting between them. CDR3 DNA: TGTGCCAGCCTGGAGGGGGAGACCCAGTACTTC. It encodes CASLEGETQYF.

V gene TRBV4-1 combines with J gene TRBJ2-7; 8 nucleotides line up with TRBD1. This CDR3 is built from 16 residues. V was clipped by 1 base and J by 5 bases; unmatched bases: 10. Germline CDR1 reads MGHRA; CDR2 reads YSYEKL. The chain's CDR3 is CASSQGPGQVWDEQYF. The CDR3 bases are TGCGCCAGCAGCCAAGGCCCGGGACAGGTTTGGGACGAGCAGTACTTC.

V gene TRBV6-1 combines with J gene TRBJ2-5; D gene uncertain. CDR3 length equals 12 residues. The V end lost 2 bases, the J end lost 4 bases, and 5 bases lay between the germline ends. Germline V gene sequence: CDR1 MNHNS, CDR2 SASEGT. The CDR3 DNA sequence: TGTGCCAGCAGTGAAAGTAGAGAGACCCAGTACTTC. It encodes CASSESRETQYF.

This chain joins TRBV5-8 and TRBJ1-5, with unresolved D. This CDR3 comprises 12 residues. Germline V gives CDR1 SGHTS, CDR2 YDEGEE. Trimming removed 3 bases from V and 4 bases from J, with 5 bases in between. As DNA, the CDR3 is TGTGCCAGCAGCTACATTAATCAGCCCCAGCATTTT. Encoded protein: CASSYINQPQHF.

The CDR3 DNA reads TGTGCCAGCAGCCAAGAAAAGGGGGCTGCGGCTTTCTTT. This gives the protein CASSQEKGAAAFF. The genes are TRBV4-2 and TRBJ1-1; TRBD1 matches at 7 bases. The CDR3 contains 13 residues. J gave up 11 bases and V 0 bases, and 6 bases lay outside the gene matches. Germline assignment: CDR1 LGHNA and CDR2 YNFKEQ.